This T cell receptor (beta chain) was captured by sequencing in a study of patients and donors after allogeneic stem cell transplantation. Germline V gene lookup returns CDR1 SGHTA and CDR2 FQGNSA. The V gene lost 5 bases and the J gene lost 3 bases, with 11 bases spanning the gap. The CDR3 loop spans 13 amino acids. From the RT-PCR reads, TCRdb called clonotypes with MiXCR, one entry per CDR3 protein. The table shows roughly 21,000 distinct CDR3 sequences, with 25% to 35% occurring only once. V and J are TRBV7-2 and TRBJ2-7, with D maybe TRBD2 (5 bases). The receptor was derived from a human donor who was either an allogeneic HSCT recipient or a stem cell or donor lymphocyte infusion donor (not recorded which). It is not recorded whose cells these are; they may come from a transplant donor. The sequencing input was blood, either unsorted or a sorted T cell fraction (not recorded which). The CDR3 DNA reads as TGTGCCAGCAGCCGTAGCGTGCTCTACGAGCAGTACTTC. Translated: CASSRSVLYEQYF.